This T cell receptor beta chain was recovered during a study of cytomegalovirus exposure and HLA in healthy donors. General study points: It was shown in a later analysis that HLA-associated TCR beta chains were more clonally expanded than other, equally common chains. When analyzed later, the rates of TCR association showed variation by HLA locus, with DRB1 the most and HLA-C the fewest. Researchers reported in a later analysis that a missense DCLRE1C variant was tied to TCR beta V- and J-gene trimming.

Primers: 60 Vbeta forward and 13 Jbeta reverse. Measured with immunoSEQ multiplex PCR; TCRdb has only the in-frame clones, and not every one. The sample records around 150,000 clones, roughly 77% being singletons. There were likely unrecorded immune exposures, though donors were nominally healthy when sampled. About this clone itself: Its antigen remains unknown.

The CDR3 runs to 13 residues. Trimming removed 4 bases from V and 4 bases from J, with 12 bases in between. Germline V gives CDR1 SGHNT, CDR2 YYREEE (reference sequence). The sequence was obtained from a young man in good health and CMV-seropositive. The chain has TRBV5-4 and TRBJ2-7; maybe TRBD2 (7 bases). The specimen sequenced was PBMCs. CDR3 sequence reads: CASSGGAAYEQYF. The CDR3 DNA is TGTGCCAGCAGCGGGGGGGCCGCGTACGAGCAGTACTTC.